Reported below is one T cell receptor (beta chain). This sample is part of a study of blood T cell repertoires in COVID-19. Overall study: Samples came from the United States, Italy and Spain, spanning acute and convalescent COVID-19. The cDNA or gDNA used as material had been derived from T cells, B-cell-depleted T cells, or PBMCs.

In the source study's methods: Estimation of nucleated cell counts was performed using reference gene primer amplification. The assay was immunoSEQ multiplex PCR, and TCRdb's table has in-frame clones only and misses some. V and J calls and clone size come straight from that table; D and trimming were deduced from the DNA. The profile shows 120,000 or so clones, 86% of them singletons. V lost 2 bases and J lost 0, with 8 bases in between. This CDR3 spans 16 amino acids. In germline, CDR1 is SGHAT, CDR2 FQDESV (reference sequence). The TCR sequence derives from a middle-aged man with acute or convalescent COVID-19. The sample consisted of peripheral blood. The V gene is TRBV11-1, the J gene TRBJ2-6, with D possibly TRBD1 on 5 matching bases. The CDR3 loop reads CASSLNRLSGANVLTF. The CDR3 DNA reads TGTGCCAGCAGCTTAAACAGGCTCTCTGGGGCCAACGTCCTGACTTTC.